This T cell receptor beta chain is from a study of T-cell memory formation after mild COVID-19. TCRdb used MiXCR to reprocess the 5' RACE reads, holding one entry per CDR3 protein. In the table there are about 320,000 distinct CDR3 sequences, roughly an eighth of which are singletons. Material: PBMCs or a T cell subset sorted from them (not recorded which). The source of this sequence is a man between 18 and 29 years old who had mild COVID-19 (a few samples of this study predate the infection). Cell type and time point are not known.

CDR3: CAISEEANYNSPLHF. For the CDR3, the DNA is TGTGCCATCAGTGAGGAGGCTAACTATAATTCACCCCTCCACTTT. The genes are TRBV10-3 and TRBJ1-6; D unclear. The CDR3 extends over 15 amino acids. Per germline, CDR1 ENHRY and CDR2 SYGVKD. Deletions cut 2 bases from V and 3 bases from J, with 8 bases between.